The 17 T cell receptor beta chains below come from one sample, sequenced in a study of cytomegalovirus exposure and HLA in healthy donors. With 60 Vbeta and 13 Jbeta primers, the PCR was carried out. The assay was immunoSEQ multiplex PCR, and TCRdb's table has in-frame clones only and misses some. The sample consists of 150,000 to 180,000 clones, more than 60% of them appearing once. The sample was PBMCs. These receptors came from a woman aged 40 to 50 in good health and CMV-seronegative.

This clone has more than one count but fewer than ten. The V call is TRBV19, the J call TRBJ1-1; no reliable D call. The CDR3 extends over 17 amino acids. Germline CDR1 is LNHDA and CDR2 is SQIVND (reference sequence). The V gene lost 4 bases and the J gene lost 0 bases, with 18 bases spanning the gap. The CDR3 sequence is CASSRFRRLSVNTEAFF. DNA for the CDR3: TGTGCCAGTAGTAGGTTTAGGAGATTGTCCGTGAACACTGAAGCTTTCTTT.

The gene calls are TRBV5-1 and TRBJ2-5, with TRBD2 matching 11 bases. The CDR3 has 16 residues. Per the germline V gene, CDR1 is SGHRS and CDR2 is YFSETQ. V was pared by 6 bases and J by 3 bases, with 10 bases of the junction left unmatched. The CDR3 DNA reads as TGCGCCAGCACCAACCTAGCGGGGGGTCCTAAAGAGACCCAGTACTTC. Its translation: CASTNLAGGPKETQYF. Full variable domain (rest looked up from reference TRBV5-1 and TRBJ2-5): KAGVTQTPRYLIKTRGQQVTLSCSPISGHRSVSWYQQTPGQGLQFLFEYFSETQRNKGNFPGRFSGRQFSNSRSEMNVSTLELGDSALYLCASTNLAGGPKETQYFGPGTRLLVL.

This clone is a singleton in its sample. This chain uses TRBV5-4 with TRBJ1-2; a weak D match, TRBD1 (6 bases). Between the trimmed V and J ends, which lost 2 bases and 4 bases, there was a span of 9 bases. CDR3 length: 13 amino acids. CDR1 is SGHNT and CDR2 is YYREEE in the germline V gene (reference sequence). CDR3 nucleotides: TGTGCCAGCAGCTTTGGACAGCTCTATGGCTACACCTTC. Protein: CASSFGQLYGYTF.

This chain joins TRBV5-1 and TRBJ2-7; 9 nucleotides line up with TRBD2. The CDR3 has 18 amino acids. V lost 0 bases to trimming and J lost 5 bases; unmatched junction nucleotides: 15. CDR1 is SGHRS and CDR2 is YFSETQ in the germline V gene. Written as DNA, the CDR3 is TGCGCCAGCAGCTTGGCCCCCCCTGGCCTAGCGGGATCTGACGAGCAGTACTTC. It encodes CASSLAPPGLAGSDEQYF.

This chain joins TRBV6-1 and TRBJ1-2; D is possibly TRBD1 (6 bases). Germline loops: CDR1 MNHNS, CDR2 SASEGT. This CDR3 has 13 amino acids. Between the trimmed V and J ends, which lost 5 bases and 5 bases, there was a span of 12 bases. The CDR3 sequence is CASSSGEWYGYTF. CDR3 bases: TGTGCCAGCAGTTCAGGGGAATGGTATGGCTACACCTTC.

This clone was counted once. The chain uses TRBV28 and TRBJ1-1, with 9 bases lining up with TRBD1. CDR1 is MDHEN and CDR2 is SYDVKM in the germline V gene. Trimming removed 5 bases from V and 0 bases from J; junction bases left unmatched: 7. This CDR3 region has 16 residues. The CDR3 DNA reads as TGTGCCAGCAGTAAACCGACAGGGGGTTTGAACACTGAAGCTTTCTTT. Protein sequence: CASSKPTGGLNTEAFF.

The V and J genes are TRBV28 and TRBJ1-2; D may be TRBD1 (5 bases). Germline V gene lookup returns CDR1 MDHEN and CDR2 SYDVKM. V dropped 2 bases and J dropped 1 base, with 5 bases sitting between them. CDR3 length: 13 amino acids. CDR3 nucleotides: TGTGCCAGCAGTTTAGACAGTAACTATGGCTACACCTTC. Its protein product is CASSLDSNYGYTF.

Points on this clone: Relative to the germline gene, one junction end is altered; a read error may explain this. The rearrangement joins TRBV30 to TRBJ2-7; TRBD1 is a possible D gene (5 bases). The CDR3 has 15 residues. In germline, CDR1 is GTSNPN, CDR2 SVGIG (reference sequence). CDR3: CAWSASWQGNYEQHF. The CDR3 bases are TGTGCCTGGAGTGCTTCCTGGCAGGGTAACTACGAGCAGCACTTC.

This chain uses TRBV7-9 with TRBJ1-2; D might be TRBD1 (6 bases). Per germline, CDR1 SEHNR and CDR2 FQNEAQ (reference sequence). Trimming removed 3 bases at V and 8 bases at J, with 10 bases between. The CDR3 runs 12 residues. CDR3 in amino acids: CASSFSGDGYTF. The CDR3 DNA is TGTGCCAGCAGCTTCTCAGGGGACGGCTACACCTTC. Drawing the rest from reference TRBV7-9 and TRBJ1-2, the complete variable domain is DTGVSQNPRHKITKRGQNVTFRCDPISEHNRLYWYRQTLGQGPEFLTYFQNEAQLEKSRLLSDRFSAERPKGSFSTLEIQRTEQGDSAMYLCASSFSGDGYTFGSGTRLTVV.

The chain uses TRBV6-6 and TRBJ2-7, with 7 bases lining up with TRBD2. The CDR3 length is 16 residues. Germline-derived CDR1 and CDR2 are MNHNY and SVGAGI (reference sequence). J gave up 4 bases and V 0 bases, and 9 bases lay outside the gene matches. CDR3 sequence reads: CASSYSTSASGYEQYF. In DNA, the CDR3 is TGTGCCAGCAGTTACTCGACGTCGGCTAGCGGATACGAGCAGTACTTC.

This clone has only a few counts. The V gene is TRBV6-1, the J gene TRBJ2-7; a weak D match, TRBD1 (5 bases). V lost 8 bases and J 3 bases, leaving 14 bases between the germline ends. This CDR3 is 13 amino acids long. Germline CDR1 is MNHNS and CDR2 is SASEGT. CDR3 coding DNA: TGTGCCAGCGACGAAGGGGTTCTCTACGAGCAGTACTTC. Its protein product is CASDEGVLYEQYF.

The chain employs TRBV10-2 and TRBJ1-4, with D possibly being TRBD1 (6 bases). Trimming left V 6 bases short and J 3 bases short, with 14 bases between. Germline CDR1 is WSHSY and CDR2 is SAAADI. This CDR3 has 15 residues. CDR3 protein: CASRATGQSNEKLFF. The CDR3, as DNA: TGCGCCAGCAGAGCTACAGGGCAATCTAATGAAAAACTGTTTTTT.

With regard to this clone: One end of the junction is discordant with germline, which a read error may explain. Other nucleotide sequences from this sample produce the same CDR3. The chain employs TRBV6-5 and TRBJ2-1, with 7 bases identical to TRBD2. Germline values: CDR1 MNHEY, CDR2 SVGAGI. The CDR3 runs 13 residues. The DNA for the CDR3 is TGTGCCAGTAGTTACCTATCCAGGGAGGGTCAGTTCTTC. Protein sequence: CASSYLSREGQFF.

The chain uses TRBV28 and TRBJ2-7; possible D gene TRBD2, 5 bases. Germline V CDR1 and CDR2: MDHEN, SYDVKM. The CDR3 is 14 residues long. V lost 3 bases and J 2 bases, leaving 11 bases between the germline ends. The CDR3 loop reads CASSFVGMTYEQYF. In DNA, the CDR3 is TGTGCCAGCAGTTTCGTCGGGATGACCTACGAGCAGTACTTC.

The chain has TRBV6-6 and TRBJ2-3; possibly TRBD1 for D (6 bases). The CDR3 loop spans 15 amino acids. V was shortened by 5 bases and J by 2 bases, with 14 bases between the two germline ends. Germline assignment: CDR1 MNHNY and CDR2 SVGAGI (reference sequence). CDR3 amino acids: CASSNRDTYTDTQYF. The CDR3 DNA follows: TGTGCCAGCAGTAACCGGGACACTTACACAGATACGCAGTATTTT.

Only a few counts were recorded for this clone. V gene TRBV5-4 combines with J gene TRBJ2-5; TRBD2 matches 13 bases. Germline trimming cut 3 bases from V and 2 bases from J; bases unmatched to any gene: 4. The germline V gene encodes CDR1 SGHNT and CDR2 YYREEE (reference sequence). This CDR3 is built from 16 residues. Here the CDR3 reads CASSSPLAGGQETQYF. Here the CDR3 DNA reads TGTGCCAGCAGCTCCCCACTAGCGGGAGGGCAAGAGACCCAGTACTTC. Complete variable domain (other parts from reference TRBV5-4 and TRBJ2-5): ETGVTQSPTHLIKTRGQQVTLRCSSQSGHNTVSWYQQALGQGPQFIFQYYREEENGRGNFPPRFSGLQFPNYSSELNVNALELDDSALYLCASSSPLAGGQETQYFGPGTRLLVL.

J is TRBJ2-4 and V is TRBV7-9, with 8 positions matching TRBD2. Germline loops: CDR1 SEHNR, CDR2 FQNEAQ (reference sequence). This CDR3 has 15 residues. Germline trimming cut 5 bases from V and 1 base from J; bases unmatched to any gene: 4. The chain's CDR3 is CASSRASGAKNIQYF. The CDR3 nucleotides read TGTGCCAGCAGCCGGGCTAGCGGGGCCAAAAACATTCAGTACTTC.